Listed below are T cell receptor beta chains from one sample, sequenced in a study of T cell repertoires in cytomegalovirus infection. These receptors lack a known antigen. Using its own MiXCR run on the reads, TCRdb lists one record per CDR3 protein. Of 550,000 to 700,000 distinct CDR3 sequences listed, just under 40% are singletons. Material: cultured PBMCs, obtained from culture after CMV antigen stimulation. The source of these receptors is a human donor in good health (CMV status not recorded). Some clones in this sample may be carry-over from other donors' samples. Each CDR3 is given with its conserved first and last residue. A D gene is named only where the DNA matches it firmly. Size tells how often a clone was seen (once, few, many) or the class of an expanded clone, and some rows leave it out.

cdr3_aa | cdr3_nt | j_call | d_call | cdr3_length | clone_size | v_call
CSASLGPTEPQHF | TGCAGTGCTTCCTTAGGGCCGACAGAGCCCCAGCATTTT | TRBJ1-5 | NA | 13 | NA | TRBV20-1
CASSSQRLAGYTQYF | TGTGCCAGCAGCTCCCAGCGATTAGCGGGCTATACGCAGTATTTT | TRBJ2-3 | TRBD2 | 15 | many | TRBV7-8
CASSLAALTDEQYF | TGTGCCAGCAGCTTAGCGGCCCTCACAGACGAGCAGTACTTC | TRBJ2-7 | NA | 14 | NA | TRBV11-2
CASSRTPTFSNQPQHF | TGCGCCAGCAGCCGTACCCCTACCTTTAGCAATCAGCCCCAGCATTTT | TRBJ1-5 | NA | 16 | NA | TRBV4-1
CASSYPLWGNEAFF | TGTGCCAGCAGTTACCCCTTATGGGGGAATGAAGCTTTCTTT | TRBJ1-1 | NA | 14 | NA | TRBV6-2/TRBV6-3
CASTTPPPGALETQYF | TGTGCCAGCACCACTCCACCCCCCGGAGCCCTTGAGACCCAGTACTTC | TRBJ2-5 | NA | 16 | many | TRBV7-2
CASSERWGQGALLGNQPQHF | TGCGCCAGCAGTGAGCGGTGGGGACAGGGGGCGCTTCTTGGCAATCAGCCCCAGCATTTT | TRBJ1-5 | TRBD1 | 20 | once | TRBV10-1
CASTPTGANEKLFF | TGTGCCAGCACCCCGACAGGGGCTAATGAAAAACTGTTTTTT | TRBJ1-4 | TRBD1 | 14 | few | TRBV12-3/TRBV12-4
CASRNPGSDTQYF | TGTGCCAGCAGAAATCCAGGGTCAGATACGCAGTATTTT | TRBJ2-3 | NA | 13 | NA | TRBV6-5
CATDRPGGHYNEQFF | TGTGCCACCGACCGGCCGGGAGGTCACTACAATGAGCAGTTCTTC | TRBJ2-1 | TRBD2 | 15 | NA | TRBV12-3/TRBV12-4
CASGGQMKTGELFF | TGTGCCAGTGGGGGACAGATGAAGACCGGGGAGCTGTTTTTT | TRBJ2-2 | TRBD1 | 14 | NA | TRBV19
CASSPPEMTGGAGDGYTF | TGTGCCAGCTCACCACCTGAAATGACAGGGGGCGCTGGTGATGGCTACACCTTC | TRBJ1-2 | TRBD1 | 18 | NA | TRBV18
CASSPLWGQDNEKLFF | TGTGCCAGTAGCCCACTTTGGGGGCAGGATAATGAAAAACTGTTTTTT | TRBJ1-4 | NA | 16 | NA | TRBV19
CASTRGGGGTDTQYF | TGTGCCAGCACCCGGGGGGGAGGTGGCACAGATACGCAGTATTTT | TRBJ2-3 | TRBD2 | 15 | NA | TRBV5-4
CATSRGLGLSYEQYF | TGTGCCACCAGCAGAGGGCTTGGTCTCTCCTACGAGCAGTACTTC | TRBJ2-7 | NA | 15 | NA | TRBV15
CASSLVAVTPSYEQYF | TGTGCCAGCAGCTTAGTGGCTGTGACTCCCTCCTACGAGCAGTACTTC | TRBJ2-7 | NA | 16 | few | TRBV7-2
CASSRQGVDSPLHF | TGTGCCAGCAGCCGGCAGGGGGTAGATTCACCCCTCCACTTT | TRBJ1-6 | TRBD1 | 14 | NA | TRBV7-9
CASSANSRPQYF | TGTGCCAGCAGCGCCAACTCTAGGCCCCAGTACTTC | TRBJ2-5 | NA | 12 | few | TRBV7-2
CASSLLWGQQETQYF | TGTGCCAGCAGCTTATTGTGGGGACAGCAAGAGACCCAGTACTTC | TRBJ2-5 | TRBD1 | 15 | many | TRBV7-2
CASSLGGPGSGNTIYF | TGTGCCAGCAGCTTAGGAGGCCCAGGCTCTGGAAACACCATATATTTT | TRBJ1-3 | NA | 16 | NA | TRBV7-2
CASSLDMAEAFF | TGTGCCAGCAGCTTAGACATGGCTGAAGCTTTCTTT | TRBJ1-1 | NA | 12 | NA | TRBV11-2
CASSLPRSGGIEAFF | TGTGCCAGCAGCCTACCGCGGTCAGGGGGGATTGAAGCTTTCTTT | TRBJ1-1 | TRBD1 | 15 | few | TRBV7-2
CASSSKSGQGNYEQYF | TGTGCCAGCAGCTCGAAGTCAGGACAGGGGAACTACGAGCAGTACTTC | TRBJ2-7 | TRBD1 | 16 | few | TRBV7-6
CASSRQGQVMNTEAFF | TGTGCCAGCAGCAGACAGGGCCAAGTCATGAACACTGAAGCTTTCTTT | TRBJ1-1 | TRBD1 | 16 | NA | TRBV2
CATRRASGSTDTQYF | TGTGCCACCCGACGGGCTAGCGGTAGCACAGATACGCAGTATTTT | TRBJ2-3 | TRBD2 | 15 | few | TRBV6-2/TRBV6-3
CASSPGTRTDTQYF | TGTGCCAGCTCACCCGGGACCCGAACAGATACGCAGTATTTT | TRBJ2-3 | NA | 14 | NA | TRBV18
CASSLDIQYTGELFF | TGTGCCAGCAGCTTAGATATTCAATACACCGGGGAGCTGTTTTTT | TRBJ2-2 | NA | 15 | few | TRBV7-9
CASSLGREHQPQHF | TGTGCCAGCAGCTTGGGCAGGGAGCATCAGCCCCAGCATTTT | TRBJ1-5 | NA | 14 | few | TRBV7-9
CASSLYLAEETQYF | TGTGCCAGCAGCTTATACCTAGCTGAAGAGACCCAGTACTTC | TRBJ2-5 | NA | 14 | NA | TRBV7-2
CASSSQASGSYEQYF | TGTGCCAGCAGTTCTCAGGCTAGCGGGAGCTACGAGCAGTACTTC | TRBJ2-7 | TRBD2 | 15 | few | TRBV28
CSVGFDTEAFF | TGCAGCGTTGGATTTGACACTGAAGCTTTCTTT | TRBJ1-1 | NA | 11 | NA | TRBV29-1
CASSYPGLMRVGEQYF | TGTGCCAGCAGTTACCCAGGGTTGATGAGGGTTGGCGAGCAGTACTTC | TRBJ2-7 | NA | 16 | few | TRBV6-2/TRBV6-3